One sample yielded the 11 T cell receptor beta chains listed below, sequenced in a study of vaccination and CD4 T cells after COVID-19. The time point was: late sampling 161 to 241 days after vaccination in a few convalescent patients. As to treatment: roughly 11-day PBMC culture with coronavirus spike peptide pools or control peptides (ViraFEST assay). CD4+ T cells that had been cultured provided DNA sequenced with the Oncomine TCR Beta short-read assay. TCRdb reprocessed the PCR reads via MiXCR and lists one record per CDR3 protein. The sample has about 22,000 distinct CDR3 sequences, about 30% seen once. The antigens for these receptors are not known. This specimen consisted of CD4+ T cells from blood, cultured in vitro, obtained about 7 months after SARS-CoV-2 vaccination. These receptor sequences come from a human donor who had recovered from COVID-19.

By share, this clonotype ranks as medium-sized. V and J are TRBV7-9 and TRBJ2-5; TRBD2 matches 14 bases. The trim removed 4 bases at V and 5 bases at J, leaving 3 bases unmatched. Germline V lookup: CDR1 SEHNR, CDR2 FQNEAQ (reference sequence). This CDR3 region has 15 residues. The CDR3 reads CASSSRTSGRETQYF. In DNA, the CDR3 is TGTGCCAGCAGCTCCAGGACTAGCGGGAGGGAGACCCAGTACTTC.

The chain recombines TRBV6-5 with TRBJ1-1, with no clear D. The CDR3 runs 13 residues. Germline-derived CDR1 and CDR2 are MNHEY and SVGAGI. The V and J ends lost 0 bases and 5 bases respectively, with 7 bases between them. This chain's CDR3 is CASSYSARTEAFF. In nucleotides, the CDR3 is TGTGCCAGCAGTTACTCGGCCCGGACTGAAGCTTTCTTT.

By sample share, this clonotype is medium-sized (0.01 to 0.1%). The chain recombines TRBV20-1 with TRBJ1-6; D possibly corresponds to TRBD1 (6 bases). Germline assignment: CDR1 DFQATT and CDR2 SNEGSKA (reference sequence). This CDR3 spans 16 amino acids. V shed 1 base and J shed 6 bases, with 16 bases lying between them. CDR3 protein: CSARVGGGQFNSPLHF. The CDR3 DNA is TGCAGTGCTAGAGTGGGGGGTGGACAGTTTAATTCACCCCTCCACTTT.

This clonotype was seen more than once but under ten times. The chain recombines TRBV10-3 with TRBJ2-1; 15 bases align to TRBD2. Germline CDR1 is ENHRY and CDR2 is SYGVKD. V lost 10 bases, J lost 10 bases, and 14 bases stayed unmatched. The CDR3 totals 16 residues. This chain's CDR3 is CASAWGLAGGSWEQFF. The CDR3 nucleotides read TGTGCCAGTGCTTGGGGACTAGCGGGGGGCTCTTGGGAGCAGTTCTTC.

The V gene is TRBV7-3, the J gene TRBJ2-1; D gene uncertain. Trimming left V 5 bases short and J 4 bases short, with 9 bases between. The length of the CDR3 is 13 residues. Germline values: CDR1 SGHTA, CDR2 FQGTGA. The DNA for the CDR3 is TGTGCCAGCAGCCAGGACGGATACAATGAGCAGTTCTTC. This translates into CASSQDGYNEQFF.

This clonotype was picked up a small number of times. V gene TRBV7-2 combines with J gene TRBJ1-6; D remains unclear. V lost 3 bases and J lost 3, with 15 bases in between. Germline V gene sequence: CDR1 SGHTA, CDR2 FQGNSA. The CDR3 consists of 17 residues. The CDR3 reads CASSLIGSSLYNSPLHF. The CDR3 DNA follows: TGTGCCAGCAGCTTGATCGGGTCTTCCCTCTATAATTCACCCCTCCACTTT.

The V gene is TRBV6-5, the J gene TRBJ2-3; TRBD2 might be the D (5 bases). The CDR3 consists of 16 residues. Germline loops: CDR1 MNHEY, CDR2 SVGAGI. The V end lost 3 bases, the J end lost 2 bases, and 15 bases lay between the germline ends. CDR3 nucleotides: TGTGCCAGCAGTTATCGGAGACTACAAAACACAGATACGCAGTATTTT. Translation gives CASSYRRLQNTDTQYF.

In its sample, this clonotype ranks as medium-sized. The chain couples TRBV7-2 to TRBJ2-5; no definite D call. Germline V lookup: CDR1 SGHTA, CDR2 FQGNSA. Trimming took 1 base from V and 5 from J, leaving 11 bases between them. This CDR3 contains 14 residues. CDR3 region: CASSLVAAAETQYF. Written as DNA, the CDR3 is TGTGCCAGCAGCTTAGTTGCGGCAGCGGAGACCCAGTACTTC.

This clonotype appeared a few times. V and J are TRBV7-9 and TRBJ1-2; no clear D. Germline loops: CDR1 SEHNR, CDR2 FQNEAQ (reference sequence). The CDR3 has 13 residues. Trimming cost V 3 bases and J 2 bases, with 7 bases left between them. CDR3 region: CASSFGVNYGYTF. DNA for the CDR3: TGTGCCAGCAGCTTCGGGGTGAACTATGGCTACACCTTC.

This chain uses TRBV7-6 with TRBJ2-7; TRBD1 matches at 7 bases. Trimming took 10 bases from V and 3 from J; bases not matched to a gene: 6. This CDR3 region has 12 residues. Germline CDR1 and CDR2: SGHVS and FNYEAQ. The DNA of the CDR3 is TGTGCCAAAATGAGGGACAGCTACGAGCAGTACTTC. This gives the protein CAKMRDSYEQYF.

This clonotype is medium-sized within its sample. The CDR3 bases are TGTGCCAGCAGCCCGAGGACAGGGGGGAGGTATGGCTACACCTTC. It encodes CASSPRTGGRYGYTF. The gene calls are TRBV7-2 and TRBJ1-2; the match to TRBD1 covers 10 bases. CDR3 length equals 15 residues. CDR1 SGHTA and CDR2 FQGNSA come from the germline V gene. V gave up 5 bases and J gave up 5 bases; unmatched junction bases: 8.